The rows below give T cell receptor beta chains drawn from one sample of a study of blood T cells in healthy people across ages. MiXCR, run by TCRdb on the 5' RACE reads, gives a single entry per CDR3 protein. The sample holds approximately 800,000 distinct CDR3 sequences, roughly 25% seen once. A further study also used this sample, focusing on T cells of mothers and their children.

The sequenced sample consisted of blood. These receptors were taken from a boy aged 5-17 years in good health. Both conserved end residues are part of each CDR3. D genes are given only for firm matches. Size is omitted from some rows. Given values are once, few, many or a class for expanded clones.

j_gene	abundance	d_gene	v_gene	CDR3nt	CDR3aa
TRBJ2-5	-	TRBD2	TRBV7-6	TGTGCCAGCAGCTCTCCTAGCGGGAGTGAAGAGACCCAGTACTTC	CASSSPSGSEETQYF
TRBJ2-5	few	-	TRBV20-1	TGCAGTGCCCCGGCAGAAGATCAAGAGACCCAGTACTTC	CSAPAEDQETQYF
TRBJ2-1	few	-	TRBV5-6	TGTGCCAGCAGCTCCTTACAGGGGGGGGGCGATGAGCAGTTCTTC	CASSSLQGGGDEQFF
TRBJ1-1	few	TRBD1	TRBV9	TGTGCCAGCAGCGTAGGTGGGACAGGGGGCTTCACTGAAGCTTTCTTT	CASSVGGTGGFTEAFF
TRBJ1-5	-	TRBD1	TRBV20-1	TGCAGTGCTAATCAGGGGGCAAATCAGCCCCAGCATTTT	CSANQGANQPQHF
TRBJ1-5	-	TRBD1	TRBV7-2	TGTGCCAGCAGCTCCACAGGGGGACCTAATCAGCCCCAGCATTTT	CASSSTGGPNQPQHF
TRBJ2-7	few	TRBD1	TRBV20-1	TGCAGTGCCTCTCATTGGGACAGCTTCTCCTACGAGCAGTACTTC	CSASHWDSFSYEQYF
TRBJ2-7	-	TRBD1	TRBV7-9	TGTGCCAGCAGCTTAGTTGTGGGTGGGGACAGGGCTCACGAGCAGTACTTC	CASSLVVGGDRAHEQYF
TRBJ1-2	few	-	TRBV2	TGTGCCAGCAGACTGGAAAAGCCGAGTAACTATGGCTACACCTTC	CASRLEKPSNYGYTF
TRBJ2-5	-	-	TRBV27	TGTACCAGCAAGGGGGGGGAGTTGAGAGAGACCCAGTACTTC	CTSKGGELRETQYF
TRBJ2-4	-	TRBD2	TRBV28	TGTGCCAGCAGTTTATTTCCTAGCGGCAAAAACATTCAGTACTTC	CASSLFPSGKNIQYF
TRBJ2-1	-	-	TRBV6-1	TGTGCCAGCAGTGACCATCGGGGCCCGACCCTGTACAATGAGCAGTTCTTC	CASSDHRGPTLYNEQFF
TRBJ2-1	few	-	TRBV7-2	TGTGCCAGCAGCTCAACAGGGCTGGGTGAGCAGTTCTTC	CASSSTGLGEQFF
TRBJ1-2	few	TRBD1	TRBV5-1	TGCGCCAGCAGCGAGGGACAGTCATATGGCTACACCTTC	CASSEGQSYGYTF
TRBJ2-4	few	-	TRBV27	TGTGCCAGCAGCCCCGTGGGCGCCAAAAACATTCAGTACTTC	CASSPVGAKNIQYF
TRBJ1-4	-	-	TRBV12-3/TRBV12-4	TGTGCCAGCAGCGACGGGGAGAATGAAAAACTGTTTTTT	CASSDGENEKLFF
TRBJ2-7	-	-	TRBV2	TGTGCCAGCAGTGCGATTGGGGTAACAGACTACGAGCAGTACTTC	CASSAIGVTDYEQYF
TRBJ1-6	few	-	TRBV6-5	TGTGCCAGCAGTTATGGACAGCGGGGCTCACCCCTCCACTTT	CASSYGQRGSPLHF
TRBJ2-7	-	-	TRBV5-1	TGCGCCAGCAAGAGGTCCGCGTCCTACGAGCAGTACTTC	CASKRSASYEQYF
TRBJ2-5	-	TRBD2	TRBV28	TGTGCCAGCAGTTTGGGGAACTTAGCGGGGGGGTTACAAGAGACCCAGTACTTC	CASSLGNLAGGLQETQYF
TRBJ2-1	-	TRBD2	TRBV12-3/TRBV12-4	TGTGCCAGCAGTCCCGGACTAGCAACCTACAATGAGCAGTTCTTC	CASSPGLATYNEQFF
TRBJ1-1	-	-	TRBV20-1	TGCAGTGTCCCCCCTGAGGGCCCCAACACTGAAGCTTTCTTT	CSVPPEGPNTEAFF
TRBJ2-5	-	TRBD2	TRBV9	TGTGCCAGCAGCGTAGCTAGTTTAGCGGGAGTTGAGACCCAGTACTTC	CASSVASLAGVETQYF
TRBJ1-1	-	-	TRBV20-1	TGCAGCAAAGTCCAGATGAACACTGAAGCTTTCTTT	CSKVQMNTEAFF
TRBJ1-6	-	TRBD1	TRBV5-1	TGCGCCAGCAGGGCCGGACAGGGGAACTCACCCCTCCACTTT	CASRAGQGNSPLHF
TRBJ2-6	-	-	TRBV10-2	TGCGCCAGCAGGTCAAGAGTCGGGGCCAACGTCCTGACTTTC	CASRSRVGANVLTF
TRBJ2-3	few	-	TRBV12-3/TRBV12-4	TGTGCCAGCAGTATACAGGGTAGCACAGATACGCAGTATTTT	CASSIQGSTDTQYF
TRBJ2-1	many	-	TRBV24-1	TGTGCCACCAGTTCTTACAATGAGCAGTTCTTC	CATSSYNEQFF
TRBJ1-5	-	-	TRBV2	TGTGCCAGCAGTGTAAAACTGACCAGTGGGGGCAGTCAGCCCCAGCATTTT	CASSVKLTSGGSQPQHF
TRBJ2-1	-	-	TRBV20-1	TGCAGTGGGGAGCGCGCTAGCTCCTACAATGAGCAGTTCTTC	CSGERASSYNEQFF
TRBJ2-7	-	-	TRBV6-2/TRBV6-3	TGTGCCAGCAGTTACTCGGGACCAGCCGAGCAGTACTTC	CASSYSGPAEQYF
TRBJ2-5	-	TRBD1	TRBV12-3/TRBV12-4	TGTGCCAGCAGTAAGGGACAGGTACAAGAGACCCAGTACTTC	CASSKGQVQETQYF
TRBJ2-3	-	-	TRBV7-2	TGTGCCAGTTTGGGCAGGAGCACAGATACGCAGTATTTT	CASLGRSTDTQYF
TRBJ2-1	-	TRBD2	TRBV11-1	TGTGCCAGCAACTTGTCATGGGGAAGGGCAGCGGGAGGCAACGGACGGTACAATGAGCAGTTCTTC	CASNLSWGRAAGGNGRYNEQFF
TRBJ1-1	-	-	TRBV12-3/TRBV12-4	TGTGCCAGTATACAGGATTTGAACACTGAAGCTTTCTTT	CASIQDLNTEAFF
TRBJ2-1	-	TRBD1	TRBV7-7	TGTGCTAGCAGCCCGACCGGGACAGGGTTTAACAATGAGCAGTTCTTC	CASSPTGTGFNNEQFF
TRBJ1-3	-	-	TRBV12-3/TRBV12-4	TGTGCCAGCAGTTTCTACAGCGGCCGCTCTGGAAACACCATATATTTT	CASSFYSGRSGNTIYF
TRBJ2-3	-	TRBD2	TRBV4-2	TGTGCCAGCAGCCATGTGGGACTAGCGGGGCCAACAGATACGCAGTATTTT	CASSHVGLAGPTDTQYF
TRBJ2-1	few	-	TRBV29-1	TGCAGCGTTGAAGATTGGTCGGGCAGGAGCTCCTACAATGAGCAGTTCTTC	CSVEDWSGRSSYNEQFF
TRBJ2-2	-	TRBD1	TRBV9	TGTGCCAGCAGCGCACCGGGACAGGGGCTCACCGGGGAGCTGTTTTTT	CASSAPGQGLTGELFF
TRBJ2-7	-	-	TRBV2	TGTGCCAGCAGTCAAGCGGGACAGGTCTACGAGCAGTACTTC	CASSQAGQVYEQYF
TRBJ1-2	few	-	TRBV20-1	TGCAGTGCTTTCCCCGGGGGACGGCGATCGCCCTATGGCTACACCTTC	CSAFPGGRRSPYGYTF
TRBJ2-7	-	-	TRBV5-1	TGCGCCAGCAGCGGAGAACAGCGGACCTACGAGCAGTACTTC	CASSGEQRTYEQYF
TRBJ2-7	-	TRBD2	TRBV6-5	TGTGCCAGTCGACGGGTGGCGGGAGTATACGAGCAGTACTTC	CASRRVAGVYEQYF
TRBJ2-1	few	TRBD2	TRBV20-1	TGCAGTGCTAGAGAACTAGCGGGAGGGCCACATGAGCAGTTCTTC	CSARELAGGPHEQFF
TRBJ1-2	-	-	TRBV29-1	TGCAGCGTTCACTCGGTAGCGGACGAGAGTGGCTACACCTTC	CSVHSVADESGYTF
TRBJ2-7	few	-	TRBV5-1	TGCGCCAGCAGCTTGGACAGGGCCGGCGAGCAGTACTTC	CASSLDRAGEQYF
TRBJ2-5	-	-	TRBV9	TGTGCCAGCAGCGTAGTGGCTACAGAGTACCAAGAGACCCAGTACTTC	CASSVVATEYQETQYF
TRBJ2-3	-	TRBD1	TRBV14	TGTGCCAGCAGCCAAGTTCCAGGGGGACGCAGAACTAGCACAGATACGCAGTATTTT	CASSQVPGGRRTSTDTQYF
TRBJ2-3	-	TRBD2	TRBV3-1	TGTGCCAGCAGCCTGAGACTAGCGGGGGAGACCCATACGCAGTATTTT	CASSLRLAGETHTQYF
TRBJ1-2	few	-	TRBV5-1	TGCGCCAGCAGCTTGGAGTCAGCTAACTATGGCTACACCTTC	CASSLESANYGYTF
TRBJ1-2	-	TRBD1	TRBV29-1	TGCAGCGTCGGGGAACGAAGTAGGGACAGCGCTAACTATGGCTACACCTTC	CSVGERSRDSANYGYTF
TRBJ2-3	few	-	TRBV12-3/TRBV12-4	TGTGCCAGCAGTTGGATGGGGGCAGATACGCAGTATTTT	CASSWMGADTQYF
TRBJ1-6	-	-	TRBV19	TGTGCCAGTAGTATAGATCATACAGGGAAAAATTCACCCCTCCACTTT	CASSIDHTGKNSPLHF
TRBJ2-4	-	TRBD2	TRBV6-2/TRBV6-3	TGTGCCAGCAGTATGACGGGACTAGCGACCAAAAACATTCAGTACTTC	CASSMTGLATKNIQYF
TRBJ2-7	few	-	TRBV29-1	TGCAGCGTTGAATCAGACCGATCCTACGAGCAGTACTTC	CSVESDRSYEQYF
TRBJ2-7	-	-	TRBV6-2/TRBV6-3	TGTGCCAGCAGTTACCAGGGTTCGGGCTACGAGCAGTACTTC	CASSYQGSGYEQYF